The sequence of this T cell receptor beta chain was determined in a study of T cells in Graves' hyperthyroidism and ophthalmopathy. The overall study: Peripheral blood samples were taken at initial diagnosis, prior to any treatment. Study observations and caveats: Median prediction lead before ophthalmopathy onset was 6.5 months with the model.

The table lists this clonotype with a few counts. Its antigen is as yet unknown. Amplified regions were TCR beta CDR3 sequences from RNA transcripts. During a first-round RT-PCR of the TCR CDR3, the HTBI primer set was used. TCRdb reanalysed the multiplex PCR reads using MiXCR and keeps one entry per CDR3 protein. Altogether under 350,000 distinct CDR3 sequences are present, roughly 21% being singletons, with the ten largest covering less than 65%. In germline, CDR1 is SGHRS, CDR2 YFSETQ. This CDR3 region has 12 residues. V dropped 6 bases and J dropped 0 bases, with 7 bases sitting between them. The TCR was taken from a woman aged 50 to 65 with Graves' hyperthyroidism. The V gene is TRBV5-1, the J gene TRBJ2-7; no firm D call. What was sequenced was blood. CDR3 loop: CASNLSSYEQYF. The CDR3 coding sequence is TGCGCCAGCAACCTTAGCTCCTACGAGCAGTACTTC.